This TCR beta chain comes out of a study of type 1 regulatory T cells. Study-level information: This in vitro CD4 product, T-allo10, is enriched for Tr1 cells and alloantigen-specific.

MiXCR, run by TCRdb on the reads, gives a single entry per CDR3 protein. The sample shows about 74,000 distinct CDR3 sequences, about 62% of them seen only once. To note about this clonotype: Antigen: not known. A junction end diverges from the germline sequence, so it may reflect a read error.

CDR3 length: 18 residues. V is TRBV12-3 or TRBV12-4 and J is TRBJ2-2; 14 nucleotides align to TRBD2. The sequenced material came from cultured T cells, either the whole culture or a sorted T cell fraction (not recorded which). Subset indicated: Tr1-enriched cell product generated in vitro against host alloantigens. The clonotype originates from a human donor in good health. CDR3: CASSLPAGLAGVPGGLFF. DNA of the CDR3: TGTGCCAGCAGTTTACCCGCGGGACTAGCGGGAGTGCCCGGGGGGCTGTTTTTT.